One and the same sample provided the 9 T cell receptor beta chains below, sequenced in a study of regulatory T cells in long-lasting Graves disease. The time point: newly diagnosed GD, antithyroid drugs for less than 3 months. Following extraction of RNA from PBMCs, that RNA was used to make the TCR library. Construction of TCR beta libraries relied on iRepertoire HTBI primers and on Arm-PCR targeting CDR3 regions. TCRdb re-analysed the multiplex PCR reads in MiXCR, keeping a single row per CDR3 protein. The table has some 560,000 distinct CDR3 sequences, roughly 15% seen once. A further study also used this sample, focusing on T cells in Graves' hyperthyroidism and ophthalmopathy.

Sequenced here: peripheral blood mononuclear cells (PBMCs), sampled at new diagnosis, from a patient treated with antithyroid drugs. These receptors came from a woman aged 40-65 years with Graves disease.

V gene TRBV19 combines with J gene TRBJ1-1; a weak D match, TRBD1 (5 bases). The CDR3 sequence is 14 residues long. The ends were cut back, 6 bases at V and 3 bases at J, with 14 bases in the middle. Per the germline V gene, CDR1 is LNHDA and CDR2 is SQIVND (reference sequence). CDR3 residues: CASSCPGMDTEAFF. CDR3 DNA sequence: TGTGCCAGTAGCTGTCCAGGGATGGACACTGAAGCTTTCTTT.

As to this clonotype: This could be a read error, since a much larger clone is one nucleotide away. The chain links TRBV3-1 to TRBJ1-1; D is unclear. The length of the CDR3 is 14 residues. The ends were cut back, 0 bases at V and 6 bases at J, with 11 bases in the middle. CDR1 LGHDT and CDR2 YNNKEL come from the germline V gene (reference sequence). This CDR3 reads CASSQDDLPAEAFF. In DNA, the CDR3 is TGTGCCAGCAGCCAAGATGACCTCCCTGCTGAAGCTTTCTTT.

This clonotype has more than one count but fewer than ten. The genes are TRBV19 and TRBJ1-2; D call uncertain. Germline assignment: CDR1 LNHDA and CDR2 SQIVND (reference sequence). The CDR3 consists of 11 residues. V lost 10 bases and J lost 8, with 14 bases in between. The CDR3 loop reads CATLLGGGYTF. CDR3 DNA: TGTGCCACCCTCCTCGGAGGAGGCTACACCTTC.

The chain links TRBV5-1 to TRBJ2-1, with D perhaps TRBD1 (5 bases). CDR1 is SGHRS, CDR2 YFSETQ, per germline. With 0 bases removed from V and 2 bases from J, the gap between germline ends came to 9 bases. The length of the CDR3 is 15 residues. The DNA of the CDR3 is TGCGCCAGCAGCTTGGAGGCCAGGGCCTACAATGAGCAGTTCTTC. Protein sequence: CASSLEARAYNEQFF.

This clonotype came up many times. The genes are TRBV28 and TRBJ1-6; unclear D gene. Germline CDR1 and CDR2: MDHEN and SYDVKM. V gave up 9 bases and J gave up 7 bases, with 10 bases separating them. The CDR3 loop spans 12 amino acids. This CDR3 reads CASTQGNSPLHF. The CDR3 bases are TGTGCCAGTACCCAAGGGAATTCACCCCTCCACTTT.

About this clonotype: A much larger clone differs by one base, so this may be a read error. This chain uses TRBV24-1 with TRBJ2-5; D gene ambiguous. CDR1 and CDR2 from the germline V gene are KGHDR and SFDVKD. V was shortened by 3 bases and J by 11 bases, with 21 bases between the two germline ends. This CDR3 has 15 residues. CDR3 amino acids: CATSDPRSSYNEQYF. In nucleotides, the CDR3 is TGTGCCACCAGTGATCCACGAAGCTCCTACAATGAGCAGTACTTC.

V usage is TRBV4-1 and J usage is TRBJ1-2; perhaps TRBD1 as D (5 bases). The CDR3 length is 15 residues. The V gene's germline CDR1 is MGHRA and CDR2 YSYEKL. V was pared by 1 base and J by 3 bases, with 12 bases between. Written as DNA, the CDR3 is TGCGCCAGCAGCCAAGGGCAGGGCAGGGACTATGGCTACACCTTC. Its translation: CASSQGQGRDYGYTF.

This clonotype appeared many times. The gene calls are TRBV6-5 and TRBJ1-1; no definite D call. CDR3 size: 16 residues. With 2 bases removed from V and 1 base from J, the gap between germline ends came to 14 bases. The germline gives CDR1 MNHEY, CDR2 SVGAGI. The CDR3 reads CASSYAPEFKNTEAFF. The CDR3, as DNA: TGTGCCAGCAGTTACGCTCCGGAATTTAAGAACACTGAAGCTTTCTTT.

This clonotype was counted ten times or more. The V and J genes are TRBV27 and TRBJ2-5, with D perhaps matching TRBD1 or TRBD2 (6 bases each). Germline CDR1 reads MNHEY; CDR2 reads SMNVEV (reference sequence). This CDR3 contains 13 residues. V lost 6 bases, J lost 5 bases, and 13 bases lay in between. The CDR3 protein is CASRQGGRETQYF. The DNA for the CDR3 is TGTGCCAGCAGACAAGGGGGGCGGGAGACCCAGTACTTC.